These 27 T cell receptor beta chains share one sample of origin, sequenced in a study of blood T cell repertoires in COVID-19. Clones were sequenced by immunoSEQ multiplex PCR, and TCRdb holds only the in-frame ones, with some missing. The table lists hundreds of thousands of clones, 75% to 90% of them singletons. The sample comprised PBMCs or T cells enriched from blood (not recorded which). The source is a woman in her sixties who had recovered from COVID-19.

This chain connects TRBV3-1 (or the pseudogene TRBV3-2) to TRBJ1-2; 9 bases are shared with TRBD1. The CDR3 consists of 14 residues. Per germline, CDR1 LGHDT and CDR2 YNNKEL (reference sequence). After removal of 5 bases from V and 4 bases from J, the junction contained 5 bases not matched to a gene. For the CDR3, the DNA is TGTGCCAGCAGCGGTGGACAGGGGAGCTATGGCTACACCTTC. This gives the protein CASSGGQGSYGYTF.

V gene TRBV6-1 combines with J gene TRBJ2-6, with TRBD1 identical over 7 bases. The germline V gene encodes CDR1 MNHNS and CDR2 SASEGT. CDR3 length: 20 amino acids. J lost 0 bases, V lost 4 bases, and 15 bases had no gene match. CDR3 DNA sequence: TGTGCCAGCAGTGGAGGACCCCGGGACAGTGGATTCTCTGGGGCCAACGTCCTGACTTTC. This encodes CASSGGPRDSGFSGANVLTF.

The chain is built from TRBV18 and TRBJ2-3; 10 nucleotides align to TRBD2. With 3 bases clipped from V and 10 bases from J, the junction kept 7 bases outside the gene matches. CDR3 length: 14 amino acids. Per germline, CDR1 KGHSH and CDR2 LQKENI. The CDR3 sequence is CASSPGLAGAAQYF. The CDR3 DNA sequence: TGTGCCAGCTCACCGGGTCTAGCGGGGGCAGCGCAGTATTTT.

The J gene is TRBJ1-2, the V gene TRBV4-1; 7 bases map to TRBD1. Germline assignment: CDR1 MGHRA and CDR2 YSYEKL. With 3 bases clipped from V and 0 bases from J, the junction kept 4 bases outside the gene matches. This CDR3 is built from 15 residues. Here the CDR3 reads CASSQSRGTNYGYTF. The CDR3 bases are TGCGCCAGCAGCCAGAGCAGGGGGACTAACTATGGCTACACCTTC.

The gene calls are TRBV7-2 and TRBJ1-6; 9 bases agree with TRBD1. Germline CDR1 SGHTA, CDR2 FQGNSA. J gave up 8 bases and V 5 bases, and 7 bases lay outside the gene matches. This CDR3 is built from 15 residues. The CDR3 coding sequence is TGTGCCAGCAGCCTCGGGACAGGGTGGGATTCACCCCTCCACTTT. Its protein product is CASSLGTGWDSPLHF.

This chain connects TRBV9 to TRBJ1-1, with 7 bases identical to TRBD1. The V gene end was trimmed by 3 bases and the J gene end by 4 bases; junction bases not matched to a gene: 3. This CDR3 is built from 13 residues. The germline V gene has CDR1 SGDLS and CDR2 YYNGEE. For the CDR3, the DNA is TGTGCCAGCAGCGCGGACAGGAGCACTGAAGCTTTCTTT. This encodes CASSADRSTEAFF. Full variable domain (rest looked up from reference TRBV9 and TRBJ1-1): DSGVTQTPKHLITATGQRVTLRCSPRSGDLSVYWYQQSLDQGLQFLIQYYNGEERAKGNILERFSAQQFPDLHSELNLSSLELGDSALYFCASSADRSTEAFFGQGTRLTVV.

The chain joins TRBV9 to TRBJ2-3, with D possibly TRBD2 on 7 matching bases. This CDR3 comprises 18 residues. V was cut by 2 bases and J by 1 base, with 20 bases left in between. Germline V CDR1 and CDR2: SGDLS, YYNGEE. CDR3 in DNA: TGTGCCAGCAGCGTCCGCCCCTTGGGAGGGGGTGGCACAGATACGCAGTATTTT. This encodes CASSVRPLGGGGTDTQYF.

The chain links TRBV6-5 to TRBJ1-1, with D perhaps TRBD1 (6 bases). Germline CDR1 and CDR2: MNHEY and SVGAGI. This CDR3 has 15 residues. Trimming stripped 0 bases from V and 4 bases from J, with 12 bases between. CDR3 in amino acids: CASSYSPTGPTEAFF. CDR3 in DNA: TGTGCCAGCAGTTACTCGCCTACAGGGCCCACTGAAGCTTTCTTT.

The CDR3 region has the DNA TGTGCCAGTAGTATCGGGCCGACAGTCCCCCTCCACTTT. This encodes CASSIGPTVPLHF. This sequence joins TRBV19 and TRBJ1-6; perhaps TRBD1 as D (5 bases). Germline V gene sequence: CDR1 LNHDA, CDR2 SQIVND (reference sequence). The CDR3 extends over 13 amino acids. Trimming cost V 3 bases and J 13 bases, with 13 bases left between them.

The chain carries TRBV11-2 and TRBJ1-3; D remains unclear. CDR3 length equals 11 residues. V was clipped by 8 bases and J by 4 bases, with 6 bases between them. Germline values: CDR1 SGHAT, CDR2 FQNNGV. The CDR3 protein is CASQWGNTIYF. For the CDR3, the DNA is TGTGCCAGCCAGTGGGGAAACACCATATATTTT. Filled out from reference TRBV11-2 and TRBJ1-3, the complete variable domain reads EAGVAQSPRYKIIEKRQSVAFWCNPISGHATLYWYQQILGQGPKLLIQFQNNGVVDDSQLPKDRFSAERLKGVDSTLKIQPAKLEDSAVYLCASQWGNTIYFGEGSWLTVV.

This sequence joins TRBV29-1 and TRBJ2-5, with D possibly matching TRBD2 (6 bases). CDR3 length equals 15 residues. Germline assignment: CDR1 SQVTM and CDR2 ANQGSEA. V lost 4 bases to trimming and J lost 1 base, with 16 bases between them. The CDR3 DNA reads TGCAGCGTTGCGGGAGCAGCCGGCCTCCAAGAGACCCAGTACTTC. Translation: CSVAGAAGLQETQYF.

The CDR3: CASSRRQGKETQYF. For the CDR3, the DNA is TGTGCCAGCAGCCGACGGCAGGGGAAAGAGACCCAGTACTTC. V usage is TRBV3-1 (or the pseudogene TRBV3-2) and J usage is TRBJ2-5, with D possibly being TRBD1 (6 bases). CDR1 is LGHDT, CDR2 YNNKEL, per germline (reference sequence). V lost 4 bases, J lost 3 bases, and 12 bases lay in between. CDR3 length: 14 amino acids.

The chain carries TRBV6-1 and TRBJ2-3; 9 nucleotides match TRBD2. The CDR3 has 15 residues. CDR1 is MNHNS, CDR2 SASEGT, per germline. The ends lost 2 bases at V and 2 bases at J; junction bases unmatched: 2. The CDR3 spells CASSEPGLATDTQYF. In DNA, the CDR3 is TGTGCCAGCAGTGAACCGGGACTAGCCACAGATACGCAGTATTTT.

This clone was seen a few times. The chain combines TRBV4-1 with TRBJ1-6; 7 bases line up with TRBD1. This CDR3 region has 16 residues. J was trimmed by 8 bases and V by 1 base; bases with no gene match: 8. Germline V gene sequence: CDR1 MGHRA, CDR2 YSYEKL. CDR3 nucleotides: TGCGCCAGCAGCCAAGTTTGGCAGGGGGAAGATTCACCCCTCCACTTT. The encoded protein is CASSQVWQGEDSPLHF.

This clone was seen just once. Other DNA variants within this sample encode the same CDR3. The chain uses TRBV2 and TRBJ1-1, with 7 nucleotides matching TRBD1. J gave up 3 bases and V 6 bases, and 4 bases lay outside the gene matches. The CDR3 runs to 13 residues. Germline lookup yields CDR1 SNHLY and CDR2 FYNNEI. The CDR3 coding sequence is TGTGCCAGCAGATTAACAGGGGACACTGAAGCTTTCTTT. Its protein is CASRLTGDTEAFF.

The count of this clone is one. The genes are TRBV2 and TRBJ2-1, with a possible D match to TRBD2 (6 bases). This CDR3 contains 13 residues. Germline CDR1 and CDR2: SNHLY and FYNNEI. The V end lost 6 bases, the J end lost 2 bases, and 8 bases lay between the germline ends. CDR3 loop: CASRPGAYNEQFF. The CDR3 coding sequence is TGTGCCAGCAGACCGGGAGCCTACAATGAGCAGTTCTTC.

Remarks on this clone: The same CDR3 can be traced to other DNA sequences in this sample. The chain joins TRBV7-9 to TRBJ1-2, with D possibly TRBD1 on 6 matching bases. V lost 0 bases and J 4 bases, leaving 9 bases between the germline ends. Germline V gene sequence: CDR1 SEHNR, CDR2 FQNEAQ (reference sequence). This CDR3 has 14 residues. CDR3: CASSLAQGSYGYTF. As DNA, the CDR3 is TGTGCCAGCAGCTTAGCACAGGGAAGCTATGGCTACACCTTC.

CDR3 sequence: CASSVGLLRTDTQYF. The CDR3 nucleotides are TGTGCCAGCAGCGTGGGACTCCTTCGCACAGATACGCAGTATTTT. The chain recombines TRBV7-2 with TRBJ2-3; D is perhaps TRBD2 (6 bases). The CDR3 has 15 residues. CDR1 and CDR2 from the germline V gene are SGHTA and FQGNSA. V was cut by 5 bases and J by 1 base, with 13 bases left in between.

This chain joins TRBV14 and TRBJ2-1; D unresolved. V lost 1 base to trimming and J lost 3 bases, with 4 bases between them. Germline-derived CDR1 and CDR2 are SGHDN and FVKESK. The CDR3 consists of 13 residues. The CDR3 sequence is CASSQVLYNEQFF. The CDR3 nucleotides read TGTGCCAGCAGCCAAGTCCTCTACAATGAGCAGTTCTTC.

The V gene is TRBV4-1, the J gene TRBJ2-1; 8 bases fit TRBD2. V dropped 7 bases and J dropped 2; count of bases not matched to a gene: 4. This CDR3 is 14 amino acids long. Germline lookup yields CDR1 MGHRA and CDR2 YSYEKL. In DNA, the CDR3 is TGCGCCAGCACCCCGGGACTAGCCTACAATGAGCAGTTCTTC. Translated, it gives CASTPGLAYNEQFF.

The chain carries TRBV3-1 (or the pseudogene TRBV3-2) and TRBJ2-1; 9 bases are shared with TRBD2. CDR3 length equals 16 residues. Trimming at V came to 3 bases and at J to 3 bases, leaving 6 bases not matched to a gene. Germline V CDR1 and CDR2: LGHDT, YNNKEL (reference sequence). The CDR3 DNA is TGTGCCAGCAGCCATAAAAGCGGGGGGATCTACAATGAGCAGTTCTTC. Translation: CASSHKSGGIYNEQFF.

The rearrangement links TRBV11-2 to TRBJ2-3; 9 bases agree with TRBD2. The germline gives CDR1 SGHAT, CDR2 FQNNGV. This CDR3 contains 17 residues. Trimming removed 5 bases from V and 6 bases from J; junction bases left unmatched: 15. The CDR3 loop reads CASSPRGAGGLWDTQYF. The DNA of the CDR3 is TGTGCCAGCAGCCCCCGGGGAGCGGGGGGACTTTGGGATACGCAGTATTTT.

This clone was recorded only once. V usage is TRBV5-1 and J usage is TRBJ2-1; TRBD1 matches 12 bases. J was trimmed by 2 bases and V by 4 bases; bases with no gene match: 7. CDR3 size: 17 residues. Germline CDR1 is SGHRS and CDR2 is YFSETQ. The CDR3 sequence is CASSRPGTGGPYNEQFF. In nucleotides, the CDR3 is TGCGCCAGCAGCAGGCCCGGGACAGGGGGCCCCTACAATGAGCAGTTCTTC.

This clone was seen once. V is TRBV21-1 and J is TRBJ2-7; the table's D call, TRBD1, has no DNA check behind it. TRBV21-1 is a pseudogene segment. The CDR3 sequence is 15 residues long. The CDR3 is CASIRLGTGPYEQYV. CDR3 nucleotides: TGTGCCAGCATCCGTCTAGGGACAGGGCCCTACGAGCAGTACGTC.

V usage is TRBV7-9 and J usage is TRBJ2-7; 7 bases match TRBD1. Looked up from germline, CDR1 is SEHNR and CDR2 is FQNEAQ (reference sequence). V shed 6 bases and J 2 bases; nucleotides not matched to a gene: 7. The CDR3 contains 14 residues. The CDR3 DNA reads TGTGCCAGCAGTTCGGGACAGAAAACCTACGAGCAGTACTTC. Translating gives CASSSGQKTYEQYF.

CDR3 loop: CASSIAAGGRYGEQFF. The CDR3 DNA reads TGTGCCAGTAGTATAGCAGCGGGGGGGCGTTACGGTGAGCAGTTCTTC. The V call is TRBV19, the J call TRBJ2-1, with TRBD2 matching 10 bases. V was clipped by 1 base and J by 9 bases; unmatched bases: 9. The CDR3 has 16 residues. Germline assignment: CDR1 LNHDA and CDR2 SQIVND (reference sequence).

The rearrangement uses TRBV19 and TRBJ2-3, with a weak D call TRBD1 (5 bases). Trimming stripped 3 bases from V and 2 bases from J, with 9 bases between. This CDR3 spans 14 amino acids. From germline, CDR1 is LNHDA and CDR2 SQIVND (reference sequence). The CDR3 bases are TGTGCCAGTAGTATGCCCAGGGCCACAGATACGCAGTATTTT. Protein: CASSMPRATDTQYF.